This T cell receptor (beta chain) was profiled in a study of Ad26.COV2.S vaccination and SARS-CoV-2 variants. Looking at the study overall: The donor belonged to the COV1001 Ad26.COV2.S trial arm. Doses of Ad26.COV2.S were injected into muscle once or twice, 56 days apart.

Produced via immunoSEQ multiplex PCR; TCRdb's table is partial and in-frame only. The table has 300,000 to 350,000 clones, over 80% seen once. On this clone: The antigen is not known.

Treatment defined: some 20 received Ad26.COV2.S at low or high dose, single or two shots; a few received placebo; per-sample allocation not given. Samples analyzed were those drawn on day 63 after the first vaccine or placebo injection. Expressing Wuhan-strain SARS-CoV-2 spike, an Ad26 vector served as the vaccine. V lost 8 bases and J 3 bases, leaving 13 bases between the germline ends. Germline values: CDR1 SGHAT, CDR2 FQNNGV. This CDR3 region has 14 residues. Findings and limits, study-wide: Substantial response breadth was reportedly seen for spike-specific CD8+ and CD4+ T cells after vaccination.

The TCR sequence derives from a person aged 18-60 years who received the Ad26.COV2.S COVID-19 vaccine or a placebo. Sequencing used peripheral blood, obtained in a trial of Ad26.COV2.S vaccine versus placebo. V usage is TRBV11-2 and J usage is TRBJ1-4; perhaps TRBD1 as D (5 bases). The CDR3 DNA follows: TGTGCCAGCCGCTGGTGGGGGGCTAATGAAAAACTGTTTTTT. Encoded protein: CASRWWGANEKLFF.